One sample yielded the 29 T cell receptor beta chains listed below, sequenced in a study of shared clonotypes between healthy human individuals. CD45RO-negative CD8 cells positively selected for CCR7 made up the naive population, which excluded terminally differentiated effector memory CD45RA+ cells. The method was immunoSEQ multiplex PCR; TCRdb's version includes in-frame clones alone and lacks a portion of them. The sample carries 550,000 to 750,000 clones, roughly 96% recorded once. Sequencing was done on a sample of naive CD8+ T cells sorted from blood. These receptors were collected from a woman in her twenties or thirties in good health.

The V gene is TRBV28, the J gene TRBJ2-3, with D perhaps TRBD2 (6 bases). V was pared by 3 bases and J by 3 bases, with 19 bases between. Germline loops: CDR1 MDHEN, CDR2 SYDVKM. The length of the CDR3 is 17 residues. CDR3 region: CASSFYGTPMATDTQYF. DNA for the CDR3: TGTGCCAGCAGTTTCTACGGGACTCCCATGGCTACAGATACGCAGTATTTT.

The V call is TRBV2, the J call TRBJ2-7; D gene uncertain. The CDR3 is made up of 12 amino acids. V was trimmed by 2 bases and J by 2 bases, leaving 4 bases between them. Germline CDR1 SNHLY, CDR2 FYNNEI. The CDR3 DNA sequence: TGTGCCAGCAGTGAAAATACCTACGAGCAGTACTTC. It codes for CASSENTYEQYF.

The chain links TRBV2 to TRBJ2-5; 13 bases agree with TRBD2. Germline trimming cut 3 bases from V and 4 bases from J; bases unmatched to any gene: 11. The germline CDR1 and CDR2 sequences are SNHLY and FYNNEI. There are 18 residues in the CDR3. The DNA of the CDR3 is TGTGCCAGCAGTGATTGGGGGACTAGCGGGACTTGGGCAGAGACCCAGTACTTC. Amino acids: CASSDWGTSGTWAETQYF.

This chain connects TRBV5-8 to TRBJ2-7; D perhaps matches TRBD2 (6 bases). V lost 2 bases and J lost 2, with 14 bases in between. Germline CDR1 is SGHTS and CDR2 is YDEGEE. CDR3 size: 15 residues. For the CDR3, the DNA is TGTGCCAGCAGCTTTACTCTAGCGTCGGCCTACGAGCAGTACTTC. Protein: CASSFTLASAYEQYF.

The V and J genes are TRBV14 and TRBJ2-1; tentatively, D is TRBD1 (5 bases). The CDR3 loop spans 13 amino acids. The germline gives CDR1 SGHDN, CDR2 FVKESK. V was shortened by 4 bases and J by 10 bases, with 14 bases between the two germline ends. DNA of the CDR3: TGTGCCAGCAGCCTAACCCGGCAGGGAGAGCAGTTCTTC. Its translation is CASSLTRQGEQFF.

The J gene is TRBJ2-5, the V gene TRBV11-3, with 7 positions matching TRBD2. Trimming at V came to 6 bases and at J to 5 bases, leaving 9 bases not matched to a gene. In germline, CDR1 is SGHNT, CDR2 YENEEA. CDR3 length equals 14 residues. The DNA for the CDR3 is TGTGCCAGCAGTTTTCTAGCGGCACGGGAGACCCAGTACTTC. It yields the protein CASSFLAARETQYF.

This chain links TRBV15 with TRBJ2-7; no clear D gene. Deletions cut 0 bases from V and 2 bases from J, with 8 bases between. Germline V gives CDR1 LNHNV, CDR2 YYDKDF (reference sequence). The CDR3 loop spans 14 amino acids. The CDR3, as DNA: TGTGCCACCAGCAGAGATTTGATAGCCTACGAGCAGTACTTC. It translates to CATSRDLIAYEQYF.

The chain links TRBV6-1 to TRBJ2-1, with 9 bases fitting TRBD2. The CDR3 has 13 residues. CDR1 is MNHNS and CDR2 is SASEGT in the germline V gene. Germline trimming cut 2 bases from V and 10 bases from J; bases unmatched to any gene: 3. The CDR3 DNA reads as TGTGCCAGCAGTGAAAAGCTAGCGGGGGAGCAGTTCTTC. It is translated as CASSEKLAGEQFF.

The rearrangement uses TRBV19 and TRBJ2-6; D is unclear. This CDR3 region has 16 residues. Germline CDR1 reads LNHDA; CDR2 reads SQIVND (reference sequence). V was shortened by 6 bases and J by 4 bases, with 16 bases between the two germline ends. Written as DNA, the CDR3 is TGTGCCAGTAGCCAACCCGGTGGGTCCGGGGCCAACGTCCTGACTTTC. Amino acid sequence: CASSQPGGSGANVLTF.

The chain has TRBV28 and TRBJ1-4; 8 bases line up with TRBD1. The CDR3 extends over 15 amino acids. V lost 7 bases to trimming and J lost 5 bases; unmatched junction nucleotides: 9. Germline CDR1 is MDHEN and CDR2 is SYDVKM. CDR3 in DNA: TGTGCCAGCAACCCAACGACAGGGGAAAATGAAAAACTGTTTTTT. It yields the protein CASNPTTGENEKLFF.

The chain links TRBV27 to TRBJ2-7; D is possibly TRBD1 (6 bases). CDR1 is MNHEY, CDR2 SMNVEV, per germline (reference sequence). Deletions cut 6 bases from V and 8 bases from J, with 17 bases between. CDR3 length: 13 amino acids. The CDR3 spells CASSHEGHRKQYF. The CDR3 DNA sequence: TGTGCCAGCAGCCACGAGGGACATCGAAAGCAGTACTTC.

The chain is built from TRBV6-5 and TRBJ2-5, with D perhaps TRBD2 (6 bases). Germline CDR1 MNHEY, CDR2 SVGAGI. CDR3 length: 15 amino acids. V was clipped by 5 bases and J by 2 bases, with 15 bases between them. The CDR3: CASSTRRDSQETQYF. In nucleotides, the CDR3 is TGTGCCAGCAGTACCCGCCGGGACTCGCAAGAGACCCAGTACTTC.

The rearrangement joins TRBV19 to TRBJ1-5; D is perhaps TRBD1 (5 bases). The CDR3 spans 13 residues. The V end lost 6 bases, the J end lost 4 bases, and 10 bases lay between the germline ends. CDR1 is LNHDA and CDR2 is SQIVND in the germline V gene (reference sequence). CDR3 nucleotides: TGTGCCAGTAGGACAGTTTTTAATCAGCCCCAGCATTTT. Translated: CASRTVFNQPQHF.

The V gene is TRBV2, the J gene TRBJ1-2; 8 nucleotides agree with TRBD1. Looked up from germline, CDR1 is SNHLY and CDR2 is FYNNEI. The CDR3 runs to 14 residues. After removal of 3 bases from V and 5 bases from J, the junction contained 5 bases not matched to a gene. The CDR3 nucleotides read TGTGCCAGCAGTGAGAGTAACAGGGGGTATGGCTACACCTTC. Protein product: CASSESNRGYGYTF.

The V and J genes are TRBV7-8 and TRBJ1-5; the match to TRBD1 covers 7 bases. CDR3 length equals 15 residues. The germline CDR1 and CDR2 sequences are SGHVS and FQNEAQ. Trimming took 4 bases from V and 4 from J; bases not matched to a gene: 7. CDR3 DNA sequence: TGTGCCAGCAGCTCCCGGGACAGAACAAATCAGCCCCAGCATTTT. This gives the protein CASSSRDRTNQPQHF.

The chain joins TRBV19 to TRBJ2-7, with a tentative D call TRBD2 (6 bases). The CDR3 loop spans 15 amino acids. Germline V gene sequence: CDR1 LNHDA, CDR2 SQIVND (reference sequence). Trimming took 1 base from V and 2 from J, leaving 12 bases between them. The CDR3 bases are TGTGCCAGTAGTATAGGGGACTCCCCTACCTACGAGCAGTACTTC. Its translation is CASSIGDSPTYEQYF.

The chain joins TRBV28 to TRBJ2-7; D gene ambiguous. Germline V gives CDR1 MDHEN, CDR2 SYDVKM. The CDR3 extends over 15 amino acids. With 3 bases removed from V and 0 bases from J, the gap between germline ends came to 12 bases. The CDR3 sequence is CASSFTSGSSYEQYF. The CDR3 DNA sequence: TGTGCCAGCAGTTTTACTTCAGGTAGCTCCTACGAGCAGTACTTC.

The CDR3 DNA reads TGTGCCACCAGCAGAGATGGGCAGCTTGAAGCTTTCTTT. As protein: CATSRDGQLEAFF. This chain joins TRBV15 and TRBJ1-1; D remains ambiguous. V was trimmed by 0 bases and J by 7 bases, leaving 9 bases between them. Germline CDR1 LNHNV, CDR2 YYDKDF (reference sequence). This CDR3 spans 13 amino acids. The complete variable domain, with remaining parts taken from reference TRBV15 and TRBJ1-1, reads DAMVIQNPRYQVTQFGKPVTLSCSQTLNHNVMYWYQQKSSQAPKLLFHYYDKDFNNEADTPDNFQSRRPNTSFCFLDIRSPGLGDTAMYLCATSRDGQLEAFFGQGTRLTVV.

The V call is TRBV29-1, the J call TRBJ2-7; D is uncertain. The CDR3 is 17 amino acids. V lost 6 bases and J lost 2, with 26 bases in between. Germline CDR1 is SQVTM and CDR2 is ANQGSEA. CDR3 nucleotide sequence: TGCAGCGTCCTATCGCCTCGGGCGGCTTCGAGGACCTACGAGCAGTACTTC. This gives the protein CSVLSPRAASRTYEQYF.

DNA for the CDR3: TGTGCCAGCAGTGTCCTAGCGGGAGGGTCGGCCTACAATGAGCAGTTCTTC. This translates into CASSVLAGGSAYNEQFF. The chain is built from TRBV27 and TRBJ2-1; 12 bases fit TRBD2. The CDR3 spans 17 residues. From germline, CDR1 is MNHEY and CDR2 SMNVEV (reference sequence). V dropped 5 bases and J dropped 2; count of bases not matched to a gene: 7.

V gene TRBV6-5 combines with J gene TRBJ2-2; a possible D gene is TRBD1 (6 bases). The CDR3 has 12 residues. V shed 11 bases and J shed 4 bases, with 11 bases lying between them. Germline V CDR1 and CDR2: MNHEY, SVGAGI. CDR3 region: CASRGGTGELFF. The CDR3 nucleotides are TGTGCCTCCAGAGGGGGCACCGGGGAGCTGTTTTTT.

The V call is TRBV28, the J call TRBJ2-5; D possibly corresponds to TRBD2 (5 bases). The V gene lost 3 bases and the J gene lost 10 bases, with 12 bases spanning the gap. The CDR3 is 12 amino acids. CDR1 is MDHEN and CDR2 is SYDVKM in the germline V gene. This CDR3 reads CASSLTGMDQYF. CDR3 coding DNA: TGTGCCAGCAGTTTGACGGGGATGGACCAGTACTTC.

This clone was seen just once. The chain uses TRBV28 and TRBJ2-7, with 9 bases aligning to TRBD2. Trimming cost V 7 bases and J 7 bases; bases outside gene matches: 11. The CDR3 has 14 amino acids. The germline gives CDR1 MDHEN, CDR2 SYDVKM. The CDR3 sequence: CASTSAGGVEEQYF. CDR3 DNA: TGTGCCAGCACTTCAGCGGGAGGTGTAGAAGAGCAGTACTTC. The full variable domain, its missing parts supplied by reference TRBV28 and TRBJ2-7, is DVKVTQSSRYLVKRTGEKVFLECVQDMDHENMFWYRQDPGLGLRLIYFSYDVKMKEKGDIPEGYSVSREKKERFSLILESASTNQTSMYLCASTSAGGVEEQYFGPGTRLTVT.

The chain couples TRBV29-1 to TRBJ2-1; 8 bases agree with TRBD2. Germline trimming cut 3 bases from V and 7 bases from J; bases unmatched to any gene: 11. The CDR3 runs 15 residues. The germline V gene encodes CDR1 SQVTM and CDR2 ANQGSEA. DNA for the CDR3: TGCAGCGTTGACGAGTGGGGACTAGGATCTAATGAGCAGTTCTTC. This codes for CSVDEWGLGSNEQFF.

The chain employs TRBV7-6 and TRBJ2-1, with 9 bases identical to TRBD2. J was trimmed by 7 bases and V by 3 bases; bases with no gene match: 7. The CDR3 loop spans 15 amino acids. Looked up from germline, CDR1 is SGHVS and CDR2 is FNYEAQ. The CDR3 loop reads CASSLVLAGLNEQFF. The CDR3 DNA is TGTGCCAGCAGCTTGGTTCTAGCGGGATTAAATGAGCAGTTCTTC.

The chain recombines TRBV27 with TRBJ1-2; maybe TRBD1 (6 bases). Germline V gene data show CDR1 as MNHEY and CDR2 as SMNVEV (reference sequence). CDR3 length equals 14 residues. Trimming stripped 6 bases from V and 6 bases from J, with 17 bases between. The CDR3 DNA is TGTGCCAGCAGGGCACCATCCGGGACACATGGCTACACCTTC. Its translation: CASRAPSGTHGYTF.

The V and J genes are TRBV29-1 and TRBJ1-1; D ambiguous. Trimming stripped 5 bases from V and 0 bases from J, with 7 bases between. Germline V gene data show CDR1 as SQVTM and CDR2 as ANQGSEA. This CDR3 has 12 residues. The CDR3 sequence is CSVTALNTEAFF. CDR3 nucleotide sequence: TGCAGCGTTACGGCCTTGAACACTGAAGCTTTCTTT.

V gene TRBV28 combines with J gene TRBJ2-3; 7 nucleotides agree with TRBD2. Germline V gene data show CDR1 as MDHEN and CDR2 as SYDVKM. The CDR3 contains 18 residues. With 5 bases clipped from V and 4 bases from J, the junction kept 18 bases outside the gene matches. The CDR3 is CASSTPREAEPFPDTQYF. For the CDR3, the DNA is TGTGCCAGCAGTACCCCCCGGGAGGCGGAGCCGTTCCCAGATACGCAGTATTTT.

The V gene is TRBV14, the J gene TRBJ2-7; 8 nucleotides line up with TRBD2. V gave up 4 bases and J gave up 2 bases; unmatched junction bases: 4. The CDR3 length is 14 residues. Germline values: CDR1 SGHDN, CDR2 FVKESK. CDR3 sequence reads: CASSPGLVAYEQYF. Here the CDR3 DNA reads TGTGCCAGCAGCCCGGGACTAGTTGCCTACGAGCAGTACTTC.